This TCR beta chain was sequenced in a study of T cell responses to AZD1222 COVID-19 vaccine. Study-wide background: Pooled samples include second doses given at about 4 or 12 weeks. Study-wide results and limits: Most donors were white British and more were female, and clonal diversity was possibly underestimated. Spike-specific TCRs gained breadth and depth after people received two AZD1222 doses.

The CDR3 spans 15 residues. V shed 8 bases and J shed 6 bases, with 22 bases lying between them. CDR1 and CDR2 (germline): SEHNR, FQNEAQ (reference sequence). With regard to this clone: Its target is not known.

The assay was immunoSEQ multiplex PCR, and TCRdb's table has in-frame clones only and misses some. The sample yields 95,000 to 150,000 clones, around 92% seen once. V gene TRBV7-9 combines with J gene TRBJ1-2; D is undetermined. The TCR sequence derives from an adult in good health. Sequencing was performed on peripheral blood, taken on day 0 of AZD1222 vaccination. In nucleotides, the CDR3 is TGTGCCAGCCACCGGCGCGTCACTTCGGAGGATGGCTACACCTTC. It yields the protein CASHRRVTSEDGYTF.